A selection of T cell receptor beta chains follows, all from one sample in a study of blood T cell repertoires in COVID-19. Clones were sequenced by immunoSEQ multiplex PCR, and TCRdb holds only the in-frame ones, with some missing. This table has about 200,000 clones, about 88% appearing once. The sample comprised peripheral blood. All receptors come from a man aged 45-65 years with COVID-19, enrolled during active disease. Each CDR3 is given with its conserved first and last residue. A D gene is named only where the DNA matches it firmly. Some rows have no size entry. The others give once, few or many, or a class for an expanded clone.

abundance: -
j_gene: TRBJ2-7
v_gene: TRBV7-9
d_gene: TRBD2
CDR3nt: TGTGCCAGCAGCTTAGAGCCGGGAGGGCCCCACGAGCAGTACTTC
CDR3aa: CASSLEPGGPHEQYF

abundance: -
j_gene: TRBJ1-1
v_gene: TRBV10-3
d_gene: -
CDR3nt: TGTGCCAATTCCGGGGGGGGAAACACTGAAGCTTTCTTT
CDR3aa: CANSGGGNTEAFF

abundance: -
j_gene: TRBJ2-1
v_gene: TRBV14
d_gene: TRBD2
CDR3nt: TGTGCCAGCAGCCTTATAGCGGGAGGGCCAGGTGAGCAGTTCTTC
CDR3aa: CASSLIAGGPGEQFF

abundance: -
j_gene: TRBJ2-1
v_gene: TRBV12-3/TRBV12-4
d_gene: -
CDR3nt: TGTGCCAGCAGTATTAGCGTCAATGAGCAGTTCTTC
CDR3aa: CASSISVNEQFF

abundance: -
j_gene: TRBJ1-2
v_gene: TRBV4-3
d_gene: -
CDR3nt: TGCGCCAGCAGCCAAAGGACAAACTATGGCTACACCTTC
CDR3aa: CASSQRTNYGYTF

abundance: -
j_gene: TRBJ1-3
v_gene: TRBV6-5
d_gene: -
CDR3nt: TGTGCCAGCAGAACCGGGTTTGACTCTGGAAACACCATATATTTT
CDR3aa: CASRTGFDSGNTIYF

abundance: -
j_gene: TRBJ2-7
v_gene: TRBV4-3
d_gene: TRBD1
CDR3nt: TGCGCCAGCAGCCAGGACAGGGGCAACGAGCAGTACTTC
CDR3aa: CASSQDRGNEQYF

abundance: -
j_gene: TRBJ2-1
v_gene: TRBV29-1
d_gene: TRBD2
CDR3nt: TGCAGCCGGTCTGGGGCGGGAGGTTGGAATGAGCAGTTCTTC
CDR3aa: CSRSGAGGWNEQFF

abundance: few
j_gene: TRBJ2-1
v_gene: TRBV7-2
d_gene: TRBD2
CDR3nt: TGTGCCAGCAGCAACCAAGTCCTAGCGGGAGCAAATGAGCAGTTCTTC
CDR3aa: CASSNQVLAGANEQFF

abundance: -
j_gene: TRBJ2-5
v_gene: TRBV28
d_gene: -
CDR3nt: TGTGCCAGCAGCTCCAGGGTCCAAGAGACCCAGTACTTC
CDR3aa: CASSSRVQETQYF

abundance: few
j_gene: TRBJ2-5
v_gene: TRBV18
d_gene: TRBD2
CDR3nt: TGTGCCAGCTCACCTATTCTTCCCCCGACTAGCGGGAAAGAGACCCAGTACTTC
CDR3aa: CASSPILPPTSGKETQYF